These 26 T cell receptor beta chains were all obtained from the same sample, sequenced in a study of blood T cells in healthy people across ages. Alongside a J-beta primer mix, a sample-barcoded 5' primer served in a second PCR lasting about 7 to 12 cycles. MiXCR was run by TCRdb on the 5' RACE reads, yielding one entry per CDR3 protein. The profile shows about 650,000 distinct CDR3 sequences, around 32% of them singletons. The specimen sequenced was blood. These receptors originate from an elderly woman in good health.

This clonotype has at least ten counts. V gene TRBV12-3 or TRBV12-4 combines with J gene TRBJ2-3; maybe TRBD2 (5 bases). Trimming took off 3 bases at V and 3 bases at J, with 13 bases between the two ends. The CDR3 is made up of 15 amino acids. CDR3 nucleotides: TGTGCCAGCAGTTTCAGAGGACTTCAAACAGATACGCAGTATTTT. Encoded protein: CASSFRGLQTDTQYF.

This clonotype appeared many times. The chain uses TRBV7-8 and TRBJ2-1; D may correspond to TRBD1 or TRBD2 (6 bases each). V lost 1 base to trimming and J lost 6 bases, with 10 bases between them. The CDR3 covers 14 residues. Germline CDR1 SGHVS, CDR2 FQNEAQ. The CDR3 DNA follows: TGTGCCAGCAGCTTAGTGGGGGGCTTCAATGAGCAGTTCTTC. Its translation: CASSLVGGFNEQFF.

This clonotype appeared many times. The chain links TRBV20-1 to TRBJ2-3; tentative D call: TRBD2 (5 bases). This CDR3 spans 13 amino acids. V was shortened by 2 bases and J by 4 bases, with 10 bases between the two germline ends. The V gene's germline CDR1 is DFQATT and CDR2 SNEGSKA (reference sequence). CDR3 bases: TGCAGTGCTAGACCGATGCGGGCAGATACGCAGTATTTT. Translating it yields CSARPMRADTQYF.

At least ten counts were recorded for this clonotype. The CDR3 DNA sequence: TGTGCCAGCAGTTTAAAGGGGGCGCATAACTACGAGCAGTACTTC. Translated: CASSLKGAHNYEQYF. The rearrangement uses TRBV12-3 or TRBV12-4 and TRBJ2-7, with TRBD1 matching over 7 bases. This CDR3 comprises 15 residues. J lost 3 bases, V lost 2 bases, and 7 bases had no gene match.

This clonotype came up a few times. J is TRBJ2-5 and V is TRBV2; D may correspond to TRBD1 or TRBD2 (5 bases each). The CDR3 runs to 14 residues. CDR1 is SNHLY, CDR2 FYNNEI, per germline. V was trimmed by 2 bases and J by 4 bases, leaving 11 bases between them. The CDR3 nucleotides are TGTGCCAGCAGTGAAAGAGGGGACCTAGAGACCCAGTACTTC. Residues: CASSERGDLETQYF.

This clonotype was recorded a few times. A single base separates this from a much larger clone, so it may be a read error. The V gene is TRBV5-6, the J gene TRBJ2-7; D is perhaps TRBD1 (6 bases). There are 13 residues in the CDR3. The germline V gene encodes CDR1 SGHDT and CDR2 YYEEEE. The V gene lost 2 bases and the J gene lost 7 bases, with 13 bases spanning the gap. The CDR3 DNA reads as TGTGCCAGCAGCTTTGACAGGTCGATTGAGCAGTACTTC. Residues: CASSFDRSIEQYF.

This clonotype was detected many times. The rearrangement links TRBV28 to TRBJ2-3; 8 bases match TRBD2. Trimming at V came to 2 bases and at J to 2 bases, leaving 6 bases not matched to a gene. The germline V gene encodes CDR1 MDHEN and CDR2 SYDVKM. The CDR3 consists of 16 residues. The CDR3 sequence: CASSLMAGGLTDTQYF. The CDR3 bases are TGTGCCAGCAGTTTAATGGCGGGGGGCCTCACAGATACGCAGTATTTT.

This clonotype was seen many times. The V and J genes are TRBV7-9 and TRBJ2-3; TRBD2 might be the D (5 bases). V was clipped by 2 bases and J by 2 bases, with 23 bases between them. Germline values: CDR1 SEHNR, CDR2 FQNEAQ (reference sequence). The CDR3 consists of 19 residues. The CDR3 region has the DNA TGTGCCAGCAGCTTACGGGCAAACCGTTGGGAGCGATTCACAGATACGCAGTATTTT. Its translation: CASSLRANRWERFTDTQYF.

The chain combines TRBV12-3 or TRBV12-4 with TRBJ2-1, with D uncertain. The V end lost 9 bases, the J end lost 4 bases, and 16 bases lay between the germline ends. The CDR3 has 14 residues. In DNA form, the CDR3 reads TGTGCCAGTAGGTTGCCCGAGAGGTACAATGAGCAGTTCTTC. Protein: CASRLPERYNEQFF.

In its sample, this clonotype was seen many times. The rearrangement joins TRBV5-5 to TRBJ2-5; possible D gene TRBD1, 5 bases. CDR3 size: 14 residues. Trimming took 3 bases from V and 5 from J, leaving 14 bases between them. Germline assignment: CDR1 SGHKS and CDR2 YYEKEE (reference sequence). CDR3 loop: CASSWAKGYETQYF. CDR3 sequence (DNA): TGTGCCAGCAGCTGGGCCAAGGGGTACGAGACCCAGTACTTC.

This clonotype was counted at least ten times. V usage is TRBV2 and J usage is TRBJ2-3, with 13 positions matching TRBD2. The CDR3 length is 15 residues. J gave up 5 bases and V 7 bases, and 6 bases lay outside the gene matches. Germline CDR1 SNHLY, CDR2 FYNNEI. CDR3 in DNA: TGTGCCAGCAACCTACTAGCGGGGGGGATAGATACGCAGTATTTT. Its protein product is CASNLLAGGIDTQYF.

The chain joins TRBV9 to TRBJ1-3, with TRBD1 matching 8 bases. V lost 2 bases, J lost 0 bases, and 4 bases stayed unmatched. Germline loops: CDR1 SGDLS, CDR2 YYNGEE. This CDR3 is 16 amino acids long. CDR3 loop: CASSVGDRSSGNTIYF. CDR3 sequence (DNA): TGTGCCAGCAGCGTCGGGGACAGGAGCTCTGGAAACACCATATATTTT.

This clonotype has a count of ten or more. V gene TRBV27 combines with J gene TRBJ2-5; perhaps TRBD2 as D (5 bases). V shed 2 bases and J shed 2 bases, with 12 bases lying between them. Germline loops: CDR1 MNHEY, CDR2 SMNVEV (reference sequence). The CDR3 contains 15 residues. Written as DNA, the CDR3 is TGTGCCAGCAGTTTACACGTCGGGGTACAAGAGACCCAGTACTTC. Translating it yields CASSLHVGVQETQYF.

In this sample, this clonotype turned up a few times. The chain joins TRBV6-5 to TRBJ1-1; D is possibly TRBD1 (5 bases). The CDR3 has 17 amino acids. Deletions cut 2 bases from V and 1 base from J, with 17 bases between. CDR1 and CDR2 (germline): MNHEY, SVGAGI. The CDR3, as DNA: TGTGCCAGCAGTTACCTCGGGGCAGGGATGGGGAACACTGAAGCTTTCTTT. This sequence encodes CASSYLGAGMGNTEAFF.

This chain joins TRBV7-2 and TRBJ2-3; 8 bases are a match to TRBD2. The CDR3 loop spans 18 amino acids. V gave up 5 bases and J gave up 0 bases; unmatched junction bases: 13. The germline V gene has CDR1 SGHTA and CDR2 FQGNSA. The CDR3 DNA reads as TGTGCCAGCAGCCCCCTGAGCGGGAGTCTCGCTAGCACAGATACGCAGTATTTT. Its protein product is CASSPLSGSLASTDTQYF.

Turning to this clonotype: This may be a read error, as it is one base from a much larger clone. The rearrangement uses TRBV4-2 and TRBJ2-7; maybe TRBD2 (8 bases). The CDR3 sequence is 16 residues long. From germline, CDR1 is LGHNA and CDR2 YNFKEQ. The CDR3 is CASSTGGGLGAETQHF. CDR3 in DNA: TGTGCCAGCAGCACGGGAGGGGGCCTGGGCGCAGAGACCCAGCACTTC.

The V and J genes are TRBV20-1 and TRBJ1-2, with TRBD1 matching 10 bases. The CDR3 spans 14 residues. The ends lost 5 bases at V and 4 bases at J; junction bases unmatched: 7. Germline V gene lookup returns CDR1 DFQATT and CDR2 SNEGSKA (reference sequence). The chain's CDR3 is CSAPGQGVSYGYTF. The CDR3 region has the DNA TGCAGTGCTCCCGGACAGGGGGTCTCCTATGGCTACACCTTC.

This clonotype showed up many times. The gene calls are TRBV20-1 and TRBJ2-7; D possibly matches TRBD1 or TRBD2 (5 bases each). The CDR3 spans 14 residues. V was cut by 6 bases and J by 0 bases, with 15 bases left in between. CDR1 is DFQATT and CDR2 is SNEGSKA in the germline V gene (reference sequence). CDR3 amino acids: CSATRDAGSYEQYF. DNA of the CDR3: TGCAGTGCCACCCGGGACGCCGGCTCCTACGAGCAGTACTTC.

Turning to this clonotype: This may stem from a read error, because a much larger clone lies one nucleotide away. The CDR3 nucleotides read TGTGCCACCAGTAAGGACCGGGACAGGGGCGATGGCTACACCTTC. It is translated as CATSKDRDRGDGYTF. The chain recombines TRBV10-3 with TRBJ1-2; 10 positions agree with TRBD1. This CDR3 has 15 residues. From germline, CDR1 is ENHRY and CDR2 SYGVKD.

A note on this clonotype: An end of the junction differs from the germline gene, which may be a read error. The chain joins TRBV7-2 to TRBJ2-7, with a possible D match to TRBD2 (6 bases). Per the germline V gene, CDR1 is SGHTA and CDR2 is FQGNSA. This CDR3 contains 16 residues. CDR3 amino acids: CAGSLGGGASYNEQYF. The CDR3 DNA sequence: TGTGCCGGCAGCTTAGGCGGCGGGGCCTCCTACAATGAGCAGTACTTC.

This clonotype appeared a few times. A read error may explain this, as a much larger clone is one base away. The chain combines TRBV27 with TRBJ2-5, with 14 bases matching TRBD2. With 5 bases clipped from V and 11 bases from J, the junction kept 13 bases outside the gene matches. Per germline, CDR1 MNHEY and CDR2 SMNVEV (reference sequence). CDR3 length equals 16 residues. The CDR3 protein is CASSPRLAGGVNEQYF. The CDR3 DNA sequence: TGTGCCAGCAGTCCAAGACTAGCGGGGGGGGTCAATGAGCAGTACTTC.

This clonotype was seen many times. As DNA, the CDR3 is TGCAGTGCTAGAATCGCCGGGCGTGACACAGATACGCAGTATTTT. This translates into CSARIAGRDTDTQYF. This chain joins TRBV20-1 and TRBJ2-3; no reliable D call. The CDR3 has 15 amino acids. V dropped 2 bases and J dropped 2 bases, with 14 bases sitting between them. Germline assignment: CDR1 DFQATT and CDR2 SNEGSKA (reference sequence).

This chain uses TRBV12-3 or TRBV12-4 with TRBJ2-3; 8 bases are a match to TRBD2. There are 15 residues in the CDR3. Trimming took 6 bases from V and 11 from J; bases not matched to a gene: 16. The CDR3 protein is CASSLTRAGADVQYF. CDR3 DNA: TGTGCCAGCAGCTTGACTAGAGCGGGGGCAGATGTGCAGTATTTT.

A remark on this clonotype: Mismatch with germline at one junction end may stem from a read error. The gene calls are TRBV5-1 and TRBJ2-2; 7 nucleotides align to TRBD1. This CDR3 has 16 residues. Per germline, CDR1 SGHRS and CDR2 YFSETQ. Here the CDR3 DNA reads TGCGCCAGCAGCCAAACAGGGGCAATGGGCACCGGGGAGCGGTTTTTT. As protein: CASSQTGAMGTGERFF.

In its sample, this clonotype was seen many times. The chain has TRBV6-5 and TRBJ2-1, with 15 bases that match TRBD2. The trim removed 6 bases at V and 8 bases at J, leaving 8 bases unmatched. Germline V CDR1 and CDR2: MNHEY, SVGAGI. The CDR3 consists of 16 residues. The CDR3 DNA reads as TGTGCCAGCAGCAGGGGACTAGCGGGGGGTGAGGATGAGCAGTTCTTC. Translated, it gives CASSRGLAGGEDEQFF.

This clonotype was observed a few times. One end of the junction does not line up with germline, which may come from a read error. V is TRBV7-7 and J is TRBJ1-5; TRBD1 agrees at 9 bases. CDR1 and CDR2 from the germline V gene are SSHAT and FNYEAQ (reference sequence). This CDR3 has 19 amino acids. DNA of the CDR3: TGTGCTAGCAGCTCCAACCGGGACAGGGCCCATTATAGCAATCAGCCCCAGCATTTT. Encoded protein: CASSSNRDRAHYSNQPQHF.